Listed below are T cell receptor beta chains from one sample, sequenced in a study of blood T cell repertoires in COVID-19. Assay used: immunoSEQ multiplex PCR; TCRdb lists only in-frame clones, some missing. The repertoire holds about 180,000 clones, with about 90% as singletons. Material for sequencing was peripheral blood. The receptors come from a man in his 70s with active or convalescent COVID-19. Both conserved end residues are part of each CDR3. Fields, in order: D gene, V gene, J gene, clone size, CDR3 DNA, CDR3 protein. A D gene is named only where the DNA matches it firmly. Only some rows state a clone size, as once, few, many or a class for expanded clones.

D: NA; V: TRBV10-2; J: TRBJ1-6; size: NA; DNA: TGCGCCAGCAGTCCGGTTTCCTCCTATAATTCACCCCTCCACTTT; CDR3: CASSPVSSYNSPLHF
D: TRBD1; V: TRBV18; J: TRBJ1-1; size: once; DNA: TGTGCCAGTCGAAGGGGGCGGGACACTGAAGCTTTCTTT; CDR3: CASRRGRDTEAFF
D: NA; V: TRBV28; J: TRBJ1-3; size: NA; DNA: TGTGCCAGCAGTTTAATCTTTTCCTCTGGAAACACCATATATTTT; CDR3: CASSLIFSSGNTIYF
D: TRBD1; V: TRBV18; J: TRBJ1-2; size: NA; DNA: TGTGCCAGCTCACCCTCACAGGGGGGGGCCTATGGCTACACCTTC; CDR3: CASSPSQGGAYGYTF
D: NA; V: TRBV6-5; J: TRBJ1-1; size: NA; DNA: TGTGCCAGCATTCGACAGTGGAACACTGAAGCTTTCTTT; CDR3: CASIRQWNTEAFF
D: TRBD2; V: TRBV19; J: TRBJ2-3; size: NA; DNA: TGTGCCAGTGCCATCCTAGCGGCGAGCCATACGCAGTATTTT; CDR3: CASAILAASHTQYF
D: NA; V: TRBV6-4; J: TRBJ2-3; size: NA; DNA: TGTGCCAGCAGTCGGGAACCTCAAACTAGCACAGATACGCAGTATTTT; CDR3: CASSREPQTSTDTQYF
D: TRBD1; V: TRBV27; J: TRBJ1-2; size: few; DNA: TGTGCCAGCAGTGCCATGGACAGGAGAGATGGCTACACCTTC; CDR3: CASSAMDRRDGYTF
D: TRBD1; V: TRBV10-1; J: TRBJ2-3; size: once; DNA: TGCGCCAGCAGTGAGTCGGGACAGTTTGGCTCAGATACGCAGTATTTT; CDR3: CASSESGQFGSDTQYF
D: TRBD1; V: TRBV5-1; J: TRBJ1-1; size: NA; DNA: TGCGCCAGCAGCTCGACAGGGATGAACACTGAAGCTTTCTTT; CDR3: CASSSTGMNTEAFF
D: NA; V: TRBV7-2; J: TRBJ2-3; size: NA; DNA: TGTGCCAGCAGCCCTACAGTTTACAGCCAGGCAACTAGCACAGATACGCAGTATTTT; CDR3: CASSPTVYSQATSTDTQYF
D: NA; V: TRBV7-9; J: TRBJ2-2; size: NA; DNA: TGTGCCAGCAGCTCTCAACAGGTCGGGGAGCTGTTTTTT; CDR3: CASSSQQVGELFF
D: TRBD1; V: TRBV15; J: TRBJ1-5; size: NA; DNA: TGTGCCACCAGCACCCCGTACCGGGACAGGGGCGACCTCAATCAGCCCCAGCATTTT; CDR3: CATSTPYRDRGDLNQPQHF